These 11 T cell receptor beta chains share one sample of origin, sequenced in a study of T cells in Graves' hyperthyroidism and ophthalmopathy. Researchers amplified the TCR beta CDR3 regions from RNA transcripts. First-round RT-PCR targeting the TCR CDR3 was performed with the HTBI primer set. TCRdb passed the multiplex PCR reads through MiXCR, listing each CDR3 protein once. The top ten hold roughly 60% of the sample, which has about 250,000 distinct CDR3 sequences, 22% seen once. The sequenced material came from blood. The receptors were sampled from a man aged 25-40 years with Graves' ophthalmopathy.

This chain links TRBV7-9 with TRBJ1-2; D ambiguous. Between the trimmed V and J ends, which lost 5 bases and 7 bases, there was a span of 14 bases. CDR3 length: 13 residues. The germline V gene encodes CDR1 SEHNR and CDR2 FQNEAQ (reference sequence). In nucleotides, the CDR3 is TGTGCCAGCAGCCTGGACGGGATTGGTGGCTACACCTTC. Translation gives CASSLDGIGGYTF.

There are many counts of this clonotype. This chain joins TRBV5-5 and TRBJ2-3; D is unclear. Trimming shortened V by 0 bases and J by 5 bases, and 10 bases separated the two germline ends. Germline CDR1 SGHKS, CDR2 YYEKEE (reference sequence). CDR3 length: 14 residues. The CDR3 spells CASSLEGSLDTQYF. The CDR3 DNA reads TGTGCCAGCAGCTTGGAGGGTTCTTTAGATACGCAGTATTTT.

The CDR3 DNA sequence: TGCAGTGCTAGTACAAACACCGGGGAGCTGTTTTTT. It codes for CSASTNTGELFF. The V and J genes are TRBV20-1 and TRBJ2-2; D remains unclear. The V end was cut by 3 bases, the J end by 2 bases, with 4 bases between. Per the germline V gene, CDR1 is DFQATT and CDR2 is SNEGSKA (reference sequence). The CDR3 length is 12 residues.

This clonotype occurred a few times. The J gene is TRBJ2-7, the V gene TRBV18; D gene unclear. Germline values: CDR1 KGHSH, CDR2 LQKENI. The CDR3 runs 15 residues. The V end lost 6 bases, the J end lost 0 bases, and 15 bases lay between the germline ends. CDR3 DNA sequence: TGTGCCAGCTCCTCAGGACCTATGAGCTCCTACGAGCAGTACTTC. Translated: CASSSGPMSSYEQYF.

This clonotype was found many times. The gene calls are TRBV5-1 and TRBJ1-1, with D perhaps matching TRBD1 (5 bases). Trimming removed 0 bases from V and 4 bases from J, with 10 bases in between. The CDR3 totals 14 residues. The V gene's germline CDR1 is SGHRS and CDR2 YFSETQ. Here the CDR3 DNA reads TGCGCCAGCAGCTTGGCAGGGAGCGGCACTGAAGCTTTCTTT. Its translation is CASSLAGSGTEAFF.

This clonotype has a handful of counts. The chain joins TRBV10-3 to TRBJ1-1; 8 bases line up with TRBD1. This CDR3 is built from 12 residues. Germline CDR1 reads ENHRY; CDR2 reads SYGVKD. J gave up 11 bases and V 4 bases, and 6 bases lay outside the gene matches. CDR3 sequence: CAISGTGFWAFF. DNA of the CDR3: TGTGCCATCAGTGGGACAGGGTTCTGGGCTTTCTTT.

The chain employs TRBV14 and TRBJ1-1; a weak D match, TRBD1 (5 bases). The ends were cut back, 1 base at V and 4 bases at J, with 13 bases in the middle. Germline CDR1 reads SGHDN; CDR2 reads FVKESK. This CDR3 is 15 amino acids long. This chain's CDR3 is CASSQVSAGGTEAFF. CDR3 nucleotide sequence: TGTGCCAGCAGCCAAGTCAGCGCGGGGGGCACTGAAGCTTTCTTT.

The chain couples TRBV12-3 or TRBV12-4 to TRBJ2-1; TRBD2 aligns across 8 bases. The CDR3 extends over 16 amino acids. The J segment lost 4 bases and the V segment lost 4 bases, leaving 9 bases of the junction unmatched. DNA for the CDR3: TGTGCCAGCAGTTCGGGGTGGGGCGGGAGGTACAATGAGCAGTTCTTC. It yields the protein CASSSGWGGRYNEQFF.

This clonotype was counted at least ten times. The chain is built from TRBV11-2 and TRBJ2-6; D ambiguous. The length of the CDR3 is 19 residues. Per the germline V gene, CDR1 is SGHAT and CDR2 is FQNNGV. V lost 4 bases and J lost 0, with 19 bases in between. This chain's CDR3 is CASSSRRASFNSGANVLTF. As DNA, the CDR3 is TGTGCCAGCAGCTCGCGACGGGCCTCCTTCAACTCTGGGGCCAACGTCCTGACTTTC.

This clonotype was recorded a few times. This CDR3 reads CASSPVAGGRGEQYF. The CDR3 DNA follows: TGTGCCAGCAGCCCCGTAGCGGGAGGAAGGGGCGAGCAGTACTTC. The chain joins TRBV3-1 to TRBJ2-7, with TRBD2 identical over 10 bases. This CDR3 has 15 amino acids. Germline lookup yields CDR1 LGHDT and CDR2 YNNKEL (reference sequence). The junction had 9 bases not matched to a gene; V was cut back by 4 bases and J by 6 bases.

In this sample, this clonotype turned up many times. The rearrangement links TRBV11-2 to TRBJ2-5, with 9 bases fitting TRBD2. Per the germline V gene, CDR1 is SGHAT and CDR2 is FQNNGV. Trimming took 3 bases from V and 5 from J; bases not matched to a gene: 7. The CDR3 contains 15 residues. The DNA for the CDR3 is TGTGCCAGCAGCTTTCATGCGGGAGGGGTGGAGACCCAGTACTTC. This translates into CASSFHAGGVETQYF.